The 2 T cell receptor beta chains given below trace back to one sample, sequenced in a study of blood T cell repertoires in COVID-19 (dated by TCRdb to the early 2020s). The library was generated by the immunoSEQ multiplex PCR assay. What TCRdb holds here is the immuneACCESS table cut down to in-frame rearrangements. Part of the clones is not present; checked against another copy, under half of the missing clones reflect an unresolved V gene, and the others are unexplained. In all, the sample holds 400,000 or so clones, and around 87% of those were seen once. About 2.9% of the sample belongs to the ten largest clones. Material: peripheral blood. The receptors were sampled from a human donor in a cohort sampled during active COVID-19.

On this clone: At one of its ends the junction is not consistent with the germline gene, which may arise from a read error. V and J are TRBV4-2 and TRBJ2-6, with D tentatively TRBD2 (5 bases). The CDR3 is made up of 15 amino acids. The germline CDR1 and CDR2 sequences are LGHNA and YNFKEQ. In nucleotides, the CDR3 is TGTGCCAGCAGCCAAGAGGACTCTCGGGCCAACGTCCTGACTTTC. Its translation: CASSQEDSRANVLTF.

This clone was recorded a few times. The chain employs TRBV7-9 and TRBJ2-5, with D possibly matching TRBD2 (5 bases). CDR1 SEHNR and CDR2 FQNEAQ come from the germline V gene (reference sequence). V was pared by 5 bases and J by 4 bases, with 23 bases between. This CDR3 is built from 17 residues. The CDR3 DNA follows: TGTGCCAGCAGCACGGTCAGTCCCGAGACGGGGTTAGAGACCCAGTACTTC. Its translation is CASSTVSPETGLETQYF.